The next 9 T cell receptor beta chains were all read from a single sample in a study of T-cell reconstitution after alpha-beta-depleted transplantation in children. Library preparation (for TCRbeta) was performed with unique molecular identifiers. Each CDR3 protein gets one entry after TCRdb re-called the PCR reads with MiXCR. Found here are around 800,000 distinct CDR3 sequences, about 16% of them singletons; the top ten hold around 5%. The sequences come from PBMCs, mostly from graft donor cells, collected 360 days after TCRalphabeta/CD19-depleted stem cell transplant. The receptor set was obtained from a male patient between 10 and 17 years old who had a stem cell transplant for acute lymphoblastic leukemia, so the T cells may come from the graft donor.

This clonotype has at least ten counts. As DNA, the CDR3 is TGTGCCAGCAGCCCTCGGGACAGGGAAAACACCGGGGAGCTGTTTTTT. It encodes CASSPRDRENTGELFF. The chain is built from TRBV5-6 and TRBJ2-2, with 9 bases aligning to TRBD1. The CDR3 is made up of 16 amino acids. Unmatched junction bases numbered 6, after V lost 4 bases and J lost 2 bases. The germline CDR1 and CDR2 sequences are SGHDT and YYEEEE.

This clonotype was observed many times. This chain joins TRBV7-9 and TRBJ2-1; tentatively, D is TRBD2 (6 bases). The CDR3 length is 14 residues. With 2 bases removed from V and 6 bases from J, the gap between germline ends came to 11 bases. In germline, CDR1 is SEHNR, CDR2 FQNEAQ (reference sequence). The CDR3 DNA reads as TGTGCCAGCAGCTTAAAGGGAGGAGGCAATGAGCAGTTCTTC. It is translated as CASSLKGGGNEQFF.

The chain carries TRBV5-1 and TRBJ2-7; the D gene is possibly TRBD2 (5 bases). CDR3 length: 17 residues. Germline-derived CDR1 and CDR2 are SGHRS and YFSETQ. V was trimmed by 0 bases and J by 4 bases, leaving 20 bases between them. The CDR3 loop is CASSLAPFGIRTYEQYF. In DNA, the CDR3 is TGCGCCAGCAGCTTGGCCCCTTTTGGAATAAGGACTTACGAGCAGTACTTC.

CDR3 nucleotides: TGCGCCAGCAGCTTGGTGACTAGCGCCGGGGAGCTGTTTTTT. Amino acid sequence: CASSLVTSAGELFF. The rearrangement links TRBV5-1 to TRBJ2-2; 8 bases agree with TRBD2. The CDR3 has 14 residues. The J segment lost 6 bases and the V segment lost 0 bases, leaving 1 base of the junction unmatched. Germline values: CDR1 SGHRS, CDR2 YFSETQ. Variable domain in full (rest from reference TRBV5-1 and TRBJ2-2): KAGVTQTPRYLIKTRGQQVTLSCSPISGHRSVSWYQQTPGQGLQFLFEYFSETQRNKGNFPGRFSGRQFSNSRSEMNVSTLELGDSALYLCASSLVTSAGELFFGEGSRLTVL.

The J gene is TRBJ1-1, the V gene TRBV29-1; D perhaps matches TRBD1 (5 bases). This CDR3 is 13 amino acids long. From germline, CDR1 is SQVTM and CDR2 ANQGSEA. V was clipped by 5 bases and J by 7 bases, with 17 bases between them. The CDR3, as DNA: TGCAGCGTTAGGGGACTCCTCAAGCTTGAAGCTTTCTTT. It is translated as CSVRGLLKLEAFF.

The chain couples TRBV10-1 to TRBJ2-1, with 14 bases aligning to TRBD2. The CDR3 contains 18 residues. Looked up from germline, CDR1 is WNHNN and CDR2 is SYGVQD (reference sequence). The J segment lost 5 bases and the V segment lost 3 bases, leaving 9 bases of the junction unmatched. CDR3 amino acids: CASSDMGTSGSKHNEQFF. For the CDR3, the DNA is TGCGCCAGCAGTGACATGGGGACTAGCGGGAGTAAACACAATGAGCAGTTCTTC.

The chain carries TRBV28 and TRBJ2-3; 8 nucleotides align to TRBD2. This CDR3 has 19 residues. The germline V gene encodes CDR1 MDHEN and CDR2 SYDVKM. V trimming: 8 bases; J trimming: 2 bases; junction bases outside the gene matches: 21. The CDR3 nucleotides read TGTGCCAGCTCCCCCTGGACTAGCCTGAACCAGGCATCCACAGATACGCAGTATTTT. The encoded protein is CASSPWTSLNQASTDTQYF.

V and J are TRBV10-3 and TRBJ1-1; TRBD1 is a possible D gene (6 bases). Germline V CDR1 and CDR2: ENHRY, SYGVKD. The CDR3 consists of 11 residues. Trimming shortened V by 2 bases and J by 10 bases, and 8 bases separated the two germline ends. CDR3 amino acids: CAISEEGGAFF. CDR3 DNA: TGTGCCATCAGTGAGGAGGGGGGAGCTTTCTTT.

This chain links TRBV7-8 with TRBJ2-3; TRBD2 agrees at 10 bases. The CDR3 totals 15 residues. Germline V gene lookup returns CDR1 SGHVS and CDR2 FQNEAQ. After removal of 5 bases from V and 5 bases from J, the junction contained 7 bases not matched to a gene. For the CDR3, the DNA is TGTGCCAGCAGCATTAGCGGGAGGCATCAAGATACGCAGTATTTT. Its protein product is CASSISGRHQDTQYF.